These 23 T cell receptor beta chains came from one sample sequenced in a study of response to subunit inactivated influenza vaccine. TCRdb fed the RT-PCR reads into MiXCR, producing one record per CDR3 protein. The sample comprises 800,000 or so distinct CDR3 sequences, 21% of which are singletons, and roughly 10% rests with the top ten. The material was PBMCs from blood, obtained roughly 5 days after vaccination. The receptor source for this set is a man in his forties or fifties who received an inactivated influenza vaccine.

This clonotype was counted at least ten times. The chain carries TRBV5-1 and TRBJ2-3; TRBD1 might be the D (6 bases). V gave up 4 bases and J gave up 1 base, with 10 bases separating them. The CDR3 consists of 14 residues. CDR1 and CDR2 from the germline V gene are SGHRS and YFSETQ. CDR3 nucleotides: TGCGCCAGCAGCCCAAGGACAGGCACAGATACGCAGTATTTT. Protein product: CASSPRTGTDTQYF.

Only a few counts were recorded for this clonotype. The chain has TRBV29-1 and TRBJ2-1, with 9 nucleotides matching TRBD2. Looked up from germline, CDR1 is SQVTM and CDR2 is ANQGSEA. Trimming at V came to 3 bases and at J to 9 bases, leaving 6 bases not matched to a gene. This CDR3 comprises 13 residues. The CDR3 DNA reads TGCAGCGTTGATCCGCTAGCGGGATCTGAGCAGTTCTTC. It is translated as CSVDPLAGSEQFF.

This clonotype was counted only a few times. This chain joins TRBV20-1 and TRBJ1-1; 9 bases line up with TRBD1. The germline gives CDR1 DFQATT, CDR2 SNEGSKA (reference sequence). The CDR3 contains 12 residues. Germline trimming cut 6 bases from V and 5 bases from J; bases unmatched to any gene: 4. The CDR3: CSAEQGATEAFF. The CDR3 bases are TGCAGTGCAGAACAGGGGGCTACTGAAGCTTTCTTT.

The chain uses TRBV28 and TRBJ1-1; the match to TRBD1 covers 10 bases. The CDR3 runs to 15 residues. With V trimmed by 6 bases and J by 5 bases, 9 bases remained unmatched. Germline V gene sequence: CDR1 MDHEN, CDR2 SYDVKM. The CDR3, as DNA: TGTGCCAGCAGACGATGGACAGGGGGTAGGACTGAAGCTTTCTTT. Amino acid sequence: CASRRWTGGRTEAFF. The full variable domain, rest sourced from reference TRBV28 and TRBJ1-1, is DVKVTQSSRYLVKRTGEKVFLECVQDMDHENMFWYRQDPGLGLRLIYFSYDVKMKEKGDIPEGYSVSREKKERFSLILESASTNQTSMYLCASRRWTGGRTEAFFGQGTRLTVV.

This chain connects TRBV19 to TRBJ2-2; tentatively, D is TRBD1 (5 bases). Trimming removed 3 bases at V and 4 bases at J, with 12 bases between. The CDR3 covers 15 residues. Germline V CDR1 and CDR2: LNHDA, SQIVND (reference sequence). In DNA, the CDR3 is TGTGCCAGTAGTATTGTAATAGGGGTCACCGGGGAGCTGTTTTTT. Translation: CASSIVIGVTGELFF.

The chain is built from TRBV20-1 and TRBJ2-7; 9 bases align to TRBD2. Germline values: CDR1 DFQATT, CDR2 SNEGSKA (reference sequence). The CDR3 runs to 14 residues. J gave up 2 bases and V 3 bases, and 5 bases lay outside the gene matches. This CDR3 reads CSASSLAGPYEQYF. The CDR3 nucleotides read TGCAGTGCTAGTAGCCTAGCGGGGCCCTACGAGCAGTACTTC.

V and J are TRBV20-1 and TRBJ2-7; unclear D gene. V lost 0 bases and J 6 bases, leaving 9 bases between the germline ends. The CDR3 runs 12 residues. Germline loops: CDR1 DFQATT, CDR2 SNEGSKA (reference sequence). CDR3 DNA: TGCAGTGCTAGAGATGGATTTGGCGAGCAGTACTTC. As protein: CSARDGFGEQYF.

A note on this clonotype: A much larger clonotype is one base distant, so this may be a read error. J is TRBJ2-3 and V is TRBV5-1; D call uncertain. The CDR3 consists of 13 residues. Germline lookup yields CDR1 SGHRS and CDR2 YFSETQ. CDR3 loop: CACSLSSADTQYF. Here the CDR3 DNA reads TGCGCCTGCAGCTTGTCGAGCGCAGATACGCAGTATTTT.

The chain has TRBV20-1 and TRBJ2-2; D may be TRBD1 (5 bases). The germline V gene has CDR1 DFQATT and CDR2 SNEGSKA (reference sequence). Trimming removed 5 bases at V and 4 bases at J, with 11 bases between. The CDR3 is 13 residues long. CDR3 DNA sequence: TGCAGTGCTCCCGAGACAGTCACCGGGGAGCTGTTTTTT. Translation gives CSAPETVTGELFF.

CDR3 sequence (DNA): TGCAGCGGACAGGGGGCAGATACGCAGTATTTT. It codes for CSGQGADTQYF. The chain carries TRBV29-1 and TRBJ2-3; TRBD1 matches 9 bases. The CDR3 is made up of 11 amino acids. Per the germline V gene, CDR1 is SQVTM and CDR2 is ANQGSEA. Losses at the gene ends were 7 bases for V and 4 bases for J; bases not matched to a gene: 0.

A single count supports this clonotype. The CDR3 loop is CASRSGGLSYNEQFF. CDR3 nucleotide sequence: TGTGCCAGCAGGTCCGGTGGGCTCTCCTACAATGAGCAGTTCTTC. This chain uses TRBV2 with TRBJ2-1; D unclear. Trimming removed 6 bases from V and 0 bases from J, with 12 bases in between. Germline CDR1 SNHLY, CDR2 FYNNEI. CDR3 length: 15 amino acids.

This clonotype was observed a few times. The chain employs TRBV7-2 and TRBJ2-7, with 10 nucleotides matching TRBD1. The ends lost 4 bases at V and 8 bases at J; junction bases unmatched: 8. Germline-derived CDR1 and CDR2 are SGHTA and FQGNSA. There are 14 residues in the CDR3. The chain's CDR3 is CASSSGQGPRKQYF. The CDR3, as DNA: TGTGCCAGCAGCTCGGGACAGGGGCCCCGTAAGCAGTACTTC.

The chain recombines TRBV4-1 with TRBJ2-3, with a weak D call TRBD2 (5 bases). V dropped 0 bases and J dropped 3 bases, with 10 bases sitting between them. This CDR3 contains 15 residues. Germline-derived CDR1 and CDR2 are MGHRA and YSYEKL. DNA of the CDR3: TGCGCCAGCAGCCAAGATCAAGCGGTTACAGATACGCAGTATTTT. The encoded protein is CASSQDQAVTDTQYF.

This clonotype occurred a few times. The rearrangement joins TRBV4-2 to TRBJ2-2; 10 bases are shared with TRBD2. The CDR3 spans 16 residues. In germline, CDR1 is LGHNA, CDR2 YNFKEQ. Unmatched junction bases numbered 4, after V lost 3 bases and J lost 3 bases. CDR3 DNA sequence: TGTGCCAGCAGCCAGAGAGCGGGGGGGGACACCGGGGAGCTGTTTTTT. It specifies CASSQRAGGDTGELFF.

This clonotype was seen only a few times. The chain carries TRBV27 and TRBJ1-1; 7 bases agree with TRBD1. Germline V gene sequence: CDR1 MNHEY, CDR2 SMNVEV (reference sequence). V lost 1 base to trimming and J lost 4 bases; unmatched junction nucleotides: 12. There are 17 residues in the CDR3. CDR3 amino acids: CASSLYPPSGGLTEAFF. In nucleotides, the CDR3 is TGTGCCAGCAGTTTATATCCCCCCTCAGGGGGGCTCACTGAAGCTTTCTTT.

In this sample, this clonotype turned up many times. CDR3 region: CASSRGQAENIQYF. The CDR3 DNA reads TGTGCCAGCAGCCGGGGACAGGCGGAAAACATTCAGTACTTC. The chain links TRBV12-3 or TRBV12-4 to TRBJ2-4, with TRBD1 identical over 8 bases. The CDR3 has 14 amino acids. J lost 5 bases, V lost 6 bases, and 6 bases had no gene match.

This rearrangement joins TRBV28 to TRBJ2-7; no clear D. The CDR3 is made up of 15 amino acids. The ends were cut back, 4 bases at V and 3 bases at J, with 16 bases in the middle. The germline gives CDR1 MDHEN, CDR2 SYDVKM. The chain's CDR3 is CASSSTAFPLYEQYF. The CDR3 coding sequence is TGTGCCAGCAGTTCGACCGCTTTCCCCCTCTACGAGCAGTACTTC. Full variable domain (missing parts from reference TRBV28 and TRBJ2-7): DVKVTQSSRYLVKRTGEKVFLECVQDMDHENMFWYRQDPGLGLRLIYFSYDVKMKEKGDIPEGYSVSREKKERFSLILESASTNQTSMYLCASSSTAFPLYEQYFGPGTRLTVT.

This clonotype showed up many times. The chain recombines TRBV29-1 with TRBJ2-5, with D perhaps TRBD1 (5 bases). The ends were cut back, 6 bases at V and 2 bases at J, with 7 bases in the middle. Germline loops: CDR1 SQVTM, CDR2 ANQGSEA. This CDR3 is built from 11 residues. This CDR3 is CSVRQQETQYF. The DNA for the CDR3 is TGCAGCGTAAGACAGCAAGAGACCCAGTACTTC.

Only one count was recorded for this clonotype. This rearrangement joins TRBV19 to TRBJ2-7, with 7 bases identical to TRBD1. This CDR3 has 15 amino acids. CDR1 is LNHDA, CDR2 SQIVND, per germline (reference sequence). V was pared by 6 bases and J by 0 bases, with 8 bases of the junction left unmatched. CDR3 sequence reads: CASSGGRDSSYEQYF. The CDR3 DNA follows: TGTGCCAGTAGCGGCGGACGGGACAGCTCCTACGAGCAGTACTTC. The full variable domain, with the rest looked up from reference TRBV19 and TRBJ2-7, is DGGITQSPKYLFRKEGQNVTLSCEQNLNHDAMYWYRQDPGQGLRLIYYSQIVNDFQKGDIAEGYSVSREKKESFPLTVTSAQKNPTAFYLCASSGGRDSSYEQYFGPGTRLTVT.

The chain recombines TRBV5-1 with TRBJ2-3, with D tentatively TRBD2 (7 bases). Trimming pared 0 bases from V and 6 bases from J, leaving 20 bases between. The CDR3 spans 17 residues. From germline, CDR1 is SGHRS and CDR2 YFSETQ. The CDR3 DNA is TGCGCCAGCAGCTTGGAAGGGGGGGGCCTTCTTGAGGATACGCAGTATTTT. Its protein is CASSLEGGGLLEDTQYF.

The rearrangement joins TRBV2 to TRBJ2-2; the match to TRBD1 covers 12 bases. Per germline, CDR1 SNHLY and CDR2 FYNNEI. CDR3 length: 18 residues. The CDR3 protein is CTFRRSGTGGPNTGELFF. DNA for the CDR3: TGTACCTTCAGACGGTCCGGGACAGGGGGCCCGAACACCGGGGAGCTGTTTTTT.

This clonotype was picked up many times. The chain couples TRBV25-1 to TRBJ1-6, with 7 bases identical to TRBD1. The CDR3 extends over 14 amino acids. V lost 6 bases, J lost 4 bases, and 3 bases stayed unmatched. Germline assignment: CDR1 MGHDK and CDR2 SYGVNS. DNA of the CDR3: TGTGCCAGCAGCCCGGGACAGTATAATTCACCCCTCCACTTT. It specifies CASSPGQYNSPLHF.

This clonotype was seen more than once but under ten times. V and J are TRBV12-3 or TRBV12-4 and TRBJ1-4; 9 positions agree with TRBD1. There are 15 residues in the CDR3. J lost 8 bases, V lost 4 bases, and 8 bases had no gene match. The CDR3 region has the DNA TGTGCCAGCAGTTCCCAATACAGGGGGCGCGAAAAACTGTTTTTT. Its protein is CASSSQYRGREKLFF.